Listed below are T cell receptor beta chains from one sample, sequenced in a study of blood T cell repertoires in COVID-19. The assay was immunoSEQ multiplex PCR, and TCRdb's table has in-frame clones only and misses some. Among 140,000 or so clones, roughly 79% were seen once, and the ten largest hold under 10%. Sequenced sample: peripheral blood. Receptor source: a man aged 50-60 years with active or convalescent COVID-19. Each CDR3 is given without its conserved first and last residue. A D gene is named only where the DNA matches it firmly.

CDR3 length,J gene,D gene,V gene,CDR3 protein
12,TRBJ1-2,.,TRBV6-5,ASSYSRVNYGYT
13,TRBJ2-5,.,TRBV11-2,ASSPPNFGIETQY
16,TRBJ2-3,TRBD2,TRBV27,ASCTGTSGSLRTDTQY
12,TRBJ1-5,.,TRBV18,ASSPYKSNQPQH
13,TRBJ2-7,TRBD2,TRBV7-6,ASSLGGGRSYEQY
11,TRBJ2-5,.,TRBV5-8,ASSLGRQETQY
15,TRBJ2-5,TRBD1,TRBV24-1,ATSDLRWGTGRETQY
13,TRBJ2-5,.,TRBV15,ATSRGGGNGETQY
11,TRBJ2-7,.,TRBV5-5,ASSDDSSYEQY
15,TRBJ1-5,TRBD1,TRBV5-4,ASSRRWGQGLSGPQH
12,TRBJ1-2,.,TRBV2,ASEPGGLDYGYT
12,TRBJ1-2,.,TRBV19,ASSIISGNYGYT
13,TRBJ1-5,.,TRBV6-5,ASSPGTYSNQPQH
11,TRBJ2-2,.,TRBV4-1,ASSQVASGELF
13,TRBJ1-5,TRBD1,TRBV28,ASSSPRQGRQPQH
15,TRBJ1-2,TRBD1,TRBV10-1,ASSETGANGWNYGYT
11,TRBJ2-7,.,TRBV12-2,AKKTGGPYEQY
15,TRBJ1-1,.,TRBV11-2,ASSLQWGAGMNTEAF
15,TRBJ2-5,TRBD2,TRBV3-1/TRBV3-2,ASSQVRGRASQETQY
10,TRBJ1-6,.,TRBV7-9,ASSFGESPLH
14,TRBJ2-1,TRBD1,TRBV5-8,ASSPVGQGVWNEQF
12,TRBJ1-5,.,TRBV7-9,ASSKDTLGQPQH
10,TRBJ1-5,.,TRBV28,ASSPGDQPQH
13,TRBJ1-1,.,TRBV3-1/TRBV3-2,ASSQYWGRGTEAF
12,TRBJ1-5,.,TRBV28,ASSLGQSNQPQH
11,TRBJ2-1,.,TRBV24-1,ATSDLLYPEQF
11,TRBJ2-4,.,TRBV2,ASAATDRFIQY
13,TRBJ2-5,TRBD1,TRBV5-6,ASSFRGTGQETQY
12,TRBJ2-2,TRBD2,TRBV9,ASSPRLADGELF
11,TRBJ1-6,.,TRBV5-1,ASRGEGDSPLH
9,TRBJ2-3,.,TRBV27,ASITGGVRY
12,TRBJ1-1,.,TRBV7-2,ASSLARENTEAF